This T cell receptor beta chain was recovered during a study of cytomegalovirus exposure and HLA in healthy donors (dated by TCRdb to about 2017). A note on the overall study: An earlier analysis of fewer than 750 of the donors reported roughly 300 Gb of sequence data and around 120 million unique TCR beta sequences obtained from some 170 million T cells. An early release covering 500 to 750 HLA-typed donors comprised approximately 290 gigabases of sequencing data and around 80 million unique TCR sequences. The genetic ancestry cluster associated with self-reported Caucasian donors included 65% to 90% of the 398 genotyped donors. The study aimed to test whether signatures of past pathogen exposure could be identified by cataloging public T cell receptors. The study used immunosequencing to profile the T cell repertoires of several hundred subjects and linked those repertoires to cytomegalovirus serostatus. A separate validation cohort of more than 100 different subjects was used in addition to the approximately 670-subject first cohort. To predict cytomegalovirus infection status, the study combined high-throughput TCR immunosequencing, statistical association of individual TCRs with disease status, and machine learning. To study patterns of TCR occurrence, a later analysis re-analyzed previously published TCR beta repertoires from several hundred donors and added high-resolution HLA genotyping. Rather than using new phenotypic data, the later analysis identified candidate immune exposures from TCR beta sequences and from how often those sequences occurred across donors. In an earlier analysis of 587 of the donors, high-throughput TCR beta sequencing was used to judge whether each TCR beta V gene segment behaved as functional or pseudogenic. Donor age, sex, ethnicity and CMV serostatus were compiled together with the repertoire data. A later genetic analysis used genome-wide SNP genotypes for about 65% of the roughly 700 donors, treating that subset as a discovery cohort. Every discovery cohort repertoire had been produced on one sequencing platform. HLA typing included class I and class II loci at four-digit resolution. Typing coverage differed by locus: A, B, C, DRB1 and DQB1 were typed in about 620-630 donors, DQA1 in 500 to 550, DPA1 in 600 to 610, and DPB1 in around 490. Four or five DR-DQ haplotypes were handled as single units for association and clustering, since linkage in the cohort was strong. Among about 390 genotyped donors of the cohort, an average of around 240,000 unique TCR beta nucleotide sequences were sequenced per donor, around a sixth of them non-productive. The full study reports these points: The 87-base-pair reads could not distinguish some IMGT-functional V segments, including TRBV6-2 and TRBV6-3, so those segments were excluded. Compared with equally common non-associated chains, HLA-associated TCR beta chains in a later analysis were more clonally expanded and had lower generation probabilities. Three of the identified cytomegalovirus-associated TCR beta chains were confirmed in vitro to be specific for cytomegalovirus antigens. A later analysis associated roughly 17,000 TCR beta sequences with specific HLA alleles at a false discovery rate of 0.05. A further reported finding was that TCR beta sequences accurately predicted the HLA-A and HLA-B alleles for most subjects in the first cohort. The classifier was reported to diagnose cytomegalovirus status with high specificity and sensitivity in both the original and validation cohorts. Because counts were too low, about 18 rarely observed V segments, including chromosome 9 orphons, were excluded from the earlier analysis of under 650 of the donors. Broadly in line with IMGT annotations, most TCR beta V segments showed up in productive rearrangements about 90% or about 30% of the time in an earlier analysis of 450 to 600 of the donors. While some public TCRs were present in many individuals, most TCR sequences turned up only very rarely across donors. In a later analysis, several top co-occurrence clusters were reported to appear linked to parvovirus B19, influenza, CMV and Epstein-Barr virus. A group of highly shared sequence variants was considered likely to be a technical artifact of the sequencing pipeline. HLA typing was unavailable for some donors at each locus, so association tests used only the typed subset. Most CMV-associated TCR beta chains appeared to be HLA-restricted in a later analysis, and the HLA associations seemed to be driven largely by CMV exposure. When HLA alleles, especially DR and DQ, strongly co-occurred, TCR associations were difficult to assign to individual alleles. Correlated functional status among segregating V segments might be attributable to linkage disequilibrium, but an unknown experimental factor could not be ruled out. The presence/absence analyses assumed that sequencing depth was roughly uniform across donors, and that assumption may not be true. In the study, 164 TCR beta chains were listed as associated with cytomegalovirus. According to a later genetic analysis, donors in an Asian-associated ancestry cluster had fewer N-insertions in productive TCRs than the roughly 700-donor mean. V-gene and J-gene trimming of TCR beta chains was associated with a missense DCLRE1C variant in a later genetic analysis, and the association was replicated in an independent cohort. In a later analysis, the rate of TCR association differed among HLA loci, with DRB1 alleles having the most associated TCRs and HLA-C alleles having the fewest. It was suggested by the authors that the approach could potentially be generalized to other disease states and immunological phenotypes. CMV serostatus was the only immune exposure information available for the cohort. The cohort was sequenced for TCR beta chains only, and without alpha or paired-chain data the features that could be detected were limited.

The cohort comprised approximately 700 healthy bone marrow donors. At the time of sampling, all cohort members were nominally healthy, though unrecorded immune exposures were likely present. The donor tested CMV seronegative and was one of the 352 seronegative cohort members. A peripheral blood sample was collected from each donor, and TCR beta sequencing was performed on peripheral blood mononuclear cells. The Qiagen DNeasy Blood Extraction Kit was used to extract genomic DNA from the blood cell samples. Measured from the cysteine to the phenylalanine, the CDR3 is 15 residues long. The DNA shown is the 45-base CDR3, in frame from base 1. At the junction V is shortened by 3 bases and J by 1 base, with 13 bases in between. The germline V gene gives CDR1 as SGHRS and CDR2 as YFSETQ. Library preparation was by the immunoSEQ multiplex PCR assay. For the multiplex PCR, a mixture combining 60 forward primers for TCR Vbeta segments and 13 reverse primers for TCR Jbeta segments was used. Amplification of the CDR3 region of rearranged TCR beta genes was performed with a multiplex PCR assay on genomic DNA. On the Illumina HiSeq System, the amplified TCR beta libraries were sequenced as 87-base-pair reads. The authors processed their data as follows. Across the roughly 670 repertoires, a later analysis counted 80 million or so unique TCR beta chains, approximately 12 million of which were shared by at least two donors. A nearest-neighbor algorithm error-corrected the raw reads and collapsed the reads into unique sequences, merging closely related sequences to remove PCR and sequencing errors. V, D and J gene segments were assigned by aligning CDR3 sequences to IMGT reference sequences. Each retained sequence needed at least a six-nucleotide match to both a V gene segment and a J gene segment. Rearrangements were called productive when the CDR3 lacked stop codons and stayed in frame with V and J; all others were non-productive. CDR3 was defined according to IMGT convention as the region running from the second conserved V-encoded cysteine to the conserved J-encoded phenylalanine. The earlier analysis of a few hundred of the donors excluded any sequence lacking an unambiguous match to a single V gene segment. In an earlier analysis of approximately 610 of the donors, V segments were called functional above 56.7% productive rearrangements and were called segregating when the between-donor standard deviation exceeded 5%. To diagnose cytomegalovirus status from the catalog of TCR beta chain sequences, a statistical classification framework was built. A later analysis assigned V and J genes by comparing TCR nucleotide sequences with IMGT/GENE-DB human TR gene sequences. A later analysis assigned CDR3 sequences and most-parsimonious VDJ recombination scenarios with the TCRdist pipeline. In a later analysis, each TCR beta chain was defined by its CDR3 amino acid sequence together with its V-gene family, and reads lacking a unique V-gene family were excluded. In a later analysis, nearly 600 highly shared, low-generation-probability nucleotide sequences were removed to address suspected cross-contamination and a sequencing artifact. A later analysis calculated a clonal expansion index for each public chain from normalized within-repertoire ranks of inferred template counts. In a later analysis, generation probabilities were computed with a VDJ recombination model fitted to out-of-frame rearrangements, and the resulting probabilities were checked against IGoR. In a later analysis, TCR-TCR, TCR-HLA and TCR-CMV co-occurrence was scored with hypergeometric tests, and a repertoire-size bias correction was applied to TCR pairs. To estimate false discovery rates, a later analysis permuted the HLA or CMV assignments 20 times. In a later analysis, co-occurring TCRs were grouped using DBSCAN, with TCRdist sequence similarity added in when clustering inside HLA-allele-positive subsets. Repertoires with fewer than 30,000 or more than 120,000 public chains were left out of co-occurrence clustering, as were a handful of repertoires with anomalous nucleotide sharing. As stored in TCRdb, this immuneACCESS dataset retains in-frame rearrangements with V and J assigned. A fraction of the clones does not appear; measured against another copy, unresolved V genes explain less than half of the discrepancy, and the remainder lacks a known reason. V and J calls plus clone size are reproduced from that table; the DNA served to infer D and trimming. Recorded for this sample are 170,000 or so clones; about four fifths of them occurred a single time. The ten biggest clones cover 0.38% of the sample.

Concerning this clone: This clone's antigen is unknown. No clone much larger than this one lies a single base away; base qualities are absent.

The V and J genes are TRBV5-1 and TRBJ1-1, with TRBD1 perhaps the D gene, on 6 matching bases. What was sequenced was PBMCs. This TCR came from a boy aged 2 to 9 in good health and CMV-seronegative. The DNA sequence is TGCGCCAGCAGCTCAGGGCCCAGGGGGAACACTGAAGCTTTCTTT. It encodes CASSSGPRGNTEAFF.